This T cell receptor beta chain is drawn from a study of blood T cell repertoires in COVID-19 (dated by TCRdb to 2018 to 2020). With regard to the full study: Collaborator samples came from the United States, Italy and Spain and covered acute and convalescent phases of COVID-19. The prospective study material was composed of cDNA or gDNA derived from T cells, B-cell-depleted T cells, or PBMCs. The dataset comprised deeply sampled blood TCRbeta repertoires from subjects exposed to, actively infected with, or recovered from COVID-19. The repertoires were made available in a free public database intended to serve as a resource for research on the immune response to SARS-CoV-2. Samples were obtained from the ongoing ImmuneRACE study (first 160 participants) and from over 1,000 subjects provided by 6 global collaborators. Nearly every sample came with metadata listing a de-identified subject ID, COVID-19 status, age in years and sex. Where available, HLA class I and class II types were obtained from metadata supplied by the sample provider rather than from assay-based typing. The investigation overall reported the following: How much clinical and demographic metadata was included differed by source and by participant, and the metadata was provided uncurated.

The collaborating institutions used their own protocols to collect whole blood in K2EDTA tubes. For TCRbeta analysis, collaborators shipped samples as frozen whole blood, isolated PBMCs, or DNA extracted from either of those sample types. Points on this clone: The specificity of this receptor is unknown. One base away there is no much larger clone; base qualities are not given.

TCRbeta CDR3 regions were amplified from genomic DNA using the immunoSEQ Assay, a bias-controlled multiplex PCR. The paper's processing steps were these. Nucleated cell counts per sample were estimated from amplification of reference gene primers within the assay. To quantify the absolute abundance of each unique TCRbeta CDR3 rearrangement, sequence reads were collapsed and filtered. For each sample, productive Simpson clonality was calculated as the square root of Simpson's diversity index over productive rearrangements. Entries here come from immuneACCESS through TCRdb and include only in-frame sequences with V and J called. Some clones fail to appear in such tables; in the studies checked, an unresolved V gene covers under half of the shortfall, and the cause of the remainder is unknown. Clone size and the V and J calls come from that table; the DNA yielded D and trimming. The sample table records some 33,000 clones; approximately 90% of these occur just once. Jointly, the top ten make up roughly 21% of the sample.

The CDR3 runs 11 amino acids, cysteine and phenylalanine included. The sequence is cut down to CDR3 DNA, 33 bases in frame from base 1. V is shortened by 7 bases, J by 1 base, and the region joining them spans 4 bases. From the germline V gene (reference sequence), CDR1 is MNHNY and CDR2 is SVGAGI. Sequenced input: peripheral blood. The TCR originated in a man between 60 and 70 years old with acute or convalescent COVID-19. This receptor chain uses TRBV6-6 and TRBJ1-1; the D gene identity is not certain. The nucleotides are TGTGCCAGCATACAGAACACTGAAGCTTTCTTT. It translates as CASIQNTEAFF.